Given below is one T cell receptor (beta chain) in context. The record originates from a study of blood T cell repertoires in COVID-19. Generated by immunoSEQ multiplex PCR, the TCRdb table keeps only in-frame clones and is missing some. The sample lists about 120,000 clones; approximately 90% were seen once. Input material: peripheral blood. The receptor's source is a man between 60 and 75 years old with COVID-19, enrolled during active disease.

The DNA of the CDR3 is TGTGCCAGCTCAGCCGACAGGGGAGACTACACCTTC. Encoded protein: CASSADRGDYTF. V is TRBV18 and J is TRBJ1-2; TRBD1 aligns across 8 bases. J gave up 10 bases and V 5 bases, and 6 bases lay outside the gene matches. The CDR3 runs 12 residues. The germline gives CDR1 KGHSH, CDR2 LQKENI.